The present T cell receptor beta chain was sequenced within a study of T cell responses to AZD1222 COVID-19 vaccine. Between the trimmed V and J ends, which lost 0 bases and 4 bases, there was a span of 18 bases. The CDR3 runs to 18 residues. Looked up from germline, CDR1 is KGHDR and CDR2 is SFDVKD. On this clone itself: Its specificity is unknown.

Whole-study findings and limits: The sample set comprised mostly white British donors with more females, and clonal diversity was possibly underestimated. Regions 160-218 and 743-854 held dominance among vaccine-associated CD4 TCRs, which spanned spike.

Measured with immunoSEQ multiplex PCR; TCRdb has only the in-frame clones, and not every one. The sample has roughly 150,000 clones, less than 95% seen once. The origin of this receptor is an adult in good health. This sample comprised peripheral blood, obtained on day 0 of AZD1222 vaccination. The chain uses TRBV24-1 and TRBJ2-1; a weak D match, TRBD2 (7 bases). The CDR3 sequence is CATSDLPGRGETYNEQFF. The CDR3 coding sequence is TGTGCCACCAGTGATTTGCCTGGGAGGGGGGAGACATACAATGAGCAGTTCTTC.